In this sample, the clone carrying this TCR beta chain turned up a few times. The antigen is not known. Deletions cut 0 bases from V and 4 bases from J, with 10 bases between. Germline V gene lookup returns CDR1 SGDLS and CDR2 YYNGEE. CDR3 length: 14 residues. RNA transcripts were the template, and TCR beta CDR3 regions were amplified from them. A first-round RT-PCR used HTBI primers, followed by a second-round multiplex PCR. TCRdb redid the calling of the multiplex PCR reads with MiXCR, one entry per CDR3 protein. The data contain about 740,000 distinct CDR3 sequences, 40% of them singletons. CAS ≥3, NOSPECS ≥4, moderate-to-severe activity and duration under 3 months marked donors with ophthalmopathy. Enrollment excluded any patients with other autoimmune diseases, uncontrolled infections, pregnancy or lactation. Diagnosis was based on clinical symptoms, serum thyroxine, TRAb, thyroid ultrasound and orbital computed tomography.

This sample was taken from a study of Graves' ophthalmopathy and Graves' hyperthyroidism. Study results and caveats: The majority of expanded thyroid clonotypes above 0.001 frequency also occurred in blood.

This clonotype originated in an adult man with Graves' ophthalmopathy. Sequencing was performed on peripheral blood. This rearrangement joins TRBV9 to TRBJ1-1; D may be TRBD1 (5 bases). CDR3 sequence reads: CASSVAEGITEAFF. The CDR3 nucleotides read TGTGCCAGCAGCGTAGCGGAGGGGATCACTGAAGCTTTCTTT. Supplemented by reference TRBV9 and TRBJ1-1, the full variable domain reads DSGVTQTPKHLITATGQRVTLRCSPRSGDLSVYWYQQSLDQGLQFLIQYYNGEERAKGNILERFSAQQFPDLHSELNLSSLELGDSALYFCASSVAEGITEAFFGQGTRLTVV.